This T cell receptor beta chain was captured in a study of CD8+ T cells in alopecia areata. The J segment lost 4 bases and the V segment lost 5 bases, leaving 8 bases of the junction unmatched. The germline CDR1 and CDR2 sequences are MGHDK and SYGVNS. The CDR3 contains 15 residues. The sequencing template was cDNA reverse transcribed from extracted RNA. Produced via immunoSEQ multiplex PCR; TCRdb's table is partial and in-frame only. This table holds about 150,000 clones, 58% found once. The chain uses TRBV25-1 and TRBJ1-2; the match to TRBD1 covers 9 bases. The receptor comes from a human donor with alopecia areata. The material was CD4+ T cells sorted from blood, obtained at week 0. The DNA of the CDR3 is TGTGCCAGCAGTTACCGGGACAGGGACGTCTATGGCTACACCTTC. It specifies CASSYRDRDVYGYTF.